The rows below give T cell receptor beta chains drawn from one sample of a study of radiation and T cells in renal cell carcinoma. The data were produced by immunoSEQ multiplex PCR, yet TCRdb's version contains in-frame clones alone and is incomplete. The data show 16,000 or so clones, roughly 50% seen once. The sample consisted of tumor tissue, taken from a patient whose treatment included radiotherapy and nephrectomy. These TCRs come from a woman aged 55-70 years with renal cell carcinoma. Both conserved end residues are part of each CDR3. The D gene is left open where the match is weak. Clone size is given for some rows only: seen once, a few or many times, or a class if the clone is expanded.

size	V	J	D	CDR3	DNA
few	TRBV6-5	TRBJ1-4	.	CASSPGHQTNEKLFF	TGTGCCAGCAGCCCCGGACACCAGACTAATGAAAAACTGTTTTTT
.	TRBV7-9	TRBJ2-7	.	CASSLGSYEQYF	TGTGCCAGCAGCTTAGGGTCTTACGAGCAGTACTTC
.	TRBV6-6	TRBJ2-7	TRBD1	CASSYSDRVNEQYF	TGTGCCAGCAGTTACTCGGACAGGGTAAACGAGCAGTACTTC
.	TRBV5-1	TRBJ2-7	.	CASSLLRVGDYEQYF	TGCGCCAGCAGCTTGCTCCGGGTCGGGGACTACGAGCAGTACTTC
.	TRBV9	TRBJ2-5	.	CASSVAPGDGETQYF	TGTGCCAGCAGCGTAGCCCCAGGGGATGGGGAGACCCAGTACTTC
.	TRBV6-5	TRBJ1-5	.	CASRDTDQPQHF	TGTGCCAGCAGGGACACAGATCAGCCCCAGCATTTT
many	TRBV12-2	TRBJ1-2	.	CASRLQANYGYTF	TGTGCAAGTCGATTACAGGCGAACTATGGCTACACCTTC
.	TRBV2	TRBJ1-1	TRBD1	CASDSDRINEAFF	TGTGCCAGCGATTCGGACAGGATAAATGAAGCTTTCTTT
many	TRBV28	TRBJ2-7	.	CASSQDIAYEQYF	TGTGCCAGCAGCCAGGACATAGCCTACGAGCAGTACTTC
.	TRBV5-6	TRBJ2-3	TRBD1	CASSRTGTGTDTQYF	TGTGCCAGCAGCAGAACCGGGACAGGGACAGATACGCAGTATTTT
.	TRBV6-1	TRBJ1-2	.	CASRKGVNYGYTF	TGTGCCAGCAGGAAGGGCGTTAACTATGGCTACACCTTC
.	TRBV6-6	TRBJ2-1	.	CASSRGYDEQFF	TGTGCCAGCAGTCGCGGATACGATGAGCAGTTCTTC
.	TRBV28	TRBJ1-2	.	CASSQGGLGYTF	TGTGCCAGCAGTCAGGGAGGGTTGGGCTACACCTTC
few	TRBV10-3	TRBJ1-5	.	CASSELFSNQPQHF	TGTGCCAGCAGTGAGCTATTTAGCAATCAGCCCCAGCATTTT
.	TRBV2	TRBJ2-7	.	CASRQDTYEQYF	TGTGCCAGCAGGCAGGACACCTACGAGCAGTACTTC
.	TRBV6-4	TRBJ2-3	TRBD2	CASSQSSGGSTDTQYF	TGTGCCAGCAGTCAGTCTAGCGGGGGTAGCACAGATACGCAGTATTTT
.	TRBV5-5	TRBJ2-5	.	CASSLGLETQYF	TGTGCCAGCAGCTTGGGGTTGGAGACCCAGTACTTC
.	TRBV9	TRBJ2-3	.	CASSVDIGVTQYF	TGTGCCAGCAGCGTAGATATAGGGGTTACGCAGTATTTT
.	TRBV5-6	TRBJ1-4	.	CASSLETGDNEKLFF	TGTGCCAGCAGCTTGGAGACAGGTGATAATGAAAAACTGTTTTTT
few	TRBV4-3	TRBJ1-2	TRBD1	CASSQTSGQAGSRYGYTF	TGCGCCAGCAGCCAAACCTCAGGACAGGCCGGGTCCCGTTATGGCTACACCTTC
few	TRBV14	TRBJ2-2	.	CASSQDFSLAGELFF	TGTGCCAGCAGCCAAGATTTTTCGCTGGCCGGGGAGCTGTTTTTT
.	TRBV6-6	TRBJ2-1	.	CASSYSNEQFF	TGTGCCAGCAGTTACTCCAATGAGCAGTTCTTC
medium-sized	TRBV27	TRBJ1-6	.	CASSPDSNSPLHF	TGTGCCAGCAGTCCGGACAGCAATTCACCCCTCCACTTT
.	TRBV6-1	TRBJ2-7	TRBD2	CASSDRTSGSYEQYF	TGTGCCAGCAGTGACCGGACTAGCGGATCCTACGAGCAGTACTTC
.	TRBV5-1	TRBJ2-5	.	CASSLISAEETQYF	TGCGCCAGCAGCTTGATTAGCGCCGAAGAGACCCAGTACTTC
few	TRBV9	TRBJ2-3	.	CASSVEADHTQYF	TGTGCCAGCAGCGTAGAGGCAGACCATACGCAGTATTTT
.	TRBV28	TRBJ1-3	.	CASSLRGGGGNTIYF	TGTGCCAGCAGTTTGCGAGGGGGTGGGGGAAACACCATATATTTT
few	TRBV27	TRBJ1-1	.	CASSHDRYTEAFF	TGTGCCAGCAGTCATGACAGGTACACTGAAGCTTTCTTT
.	TRBV5-4	TRBJ1-2	.	CASSEIRGDHGYTF	TGTGCCAGCAGCGAAATAAGGGGGGATCATGGCTACACCTTC
.	TRBV5-1	TRBJ1-6	.	CASSLARQDNSPLHF	TGCGCCAGCAGCTTGGCCCGTCAGGATAATTCACCCCTCCACTTT
.	TRBV5-1	TRBJ2-5	.	CASSREGRGYETQYF	TGCGCCAGCAGCAGAGAAGGCAGGGGCTATGAGACCCAGTACTTC
few	TRBV7-9	TRBJ1-2	.	CASSLLPGYGYTF	TGTGCCAGCAGCTTACTGCCGGGCTATGGCTACACCTTC
.	TRBV6-5	TRBJ1-5	.	CASSYQENQPQHF	TGTGCCAGCAGTTATCAGGAAAATCAGCCCCAGCATTTT
.	TRBV7-2	TRBJ2-1	.	CASSSSRGSGGFFYNEQFF	TGTGCCAGCAGCTCCTCCCGGGGTAGCGGCGGGTTTTTCTACAATGAGCAGTTCTTC
.	TRBV6-5	TRBJ2-7	TRBD1	CASSGGTGGVYEQYF	TGTGCCAGCAGTGGGGGGACAGGGGGCGTATACGAGCAGTACTTC
.	TRBV18	TRBJ2-2	.	CASSPRHGTGGELFF	TGTGCCAGCTCACCACGGCACGGGACGGGCGGGGAGCTGTTTTTT
.	TRBV5-6	TRBJ2-2	.	CASSLVRSTGELFF	TGTGCCAGCAGCTTGGTTAGGAGCACCGGGGAGCTGTTTTTT
.	TRBV7-9	TRBJ2-7	.	CASSFPGRLTYEQYF	TGTGCCAGCAGCTTCCCGGGACGGTTAACCTACGAGCAGTACTTC
few	TRBV30	TRBJ1-5	.	CAWSVLLPGDQPQHF	TGTGCCTGGAGTGTACTGCTTCCGGGCGATCAGCCCCAGCATTTT
few	TRBV7-2	TRBJ2-7	TRBD2	CASSLAPNSGSYEQYF	TGTGCCAGCAGCTTAGCGCCGAATAGCGGGAGTTACGAGCAGTACTTC
.	TRBV5-1	TRBJ2-6	.	CASRGSGANVLTF	TGCGCCAGCAGGGGCTCTGGGGCCAACGTCCTGACTTTC
.	TRBV5-6	TRBJ1-1	TRBD1	CASSSGTGDMNTEAFF	TGTGCCAGCAGCTCCGGGACAGGGGACATGAACACTGAAGCTTTCTTT
few	TRBV2	TRBJ1-5	TRBD1	CASSRQGGGSNQPQHF	TGTGCCAGCAGTCGACAGGGGGGTGGTAGCAATCAGCCCCAGCATTTT
.	TRBV5-8	TRBJ2-2	.	CASSFAPGFTGELFF	TGTGCCAGCAGCTTCGCCCCAGGGTTCACCGGGGAGCTGTTTTTT
.	TRBV4-2	TRBJ2-7	TRBD2	CASSQEALAGYEQYF	TGTGCCAGCAGCCAAGAAGCACTAGCGGGATACGAGCAGTACTTC
few	TRBV9	TRBJ1-2	.	CASSVENYGYTF	TGTGCCAGCAGCGTAGAGAACTATGGCTACACCTTC
.	TRBV5-1	TRBJ1-3	.	CASSLSGAGNTIYF	TGCGCCAGCAGCTTGTCAGGGGCGGGAAACACCATATATTTT